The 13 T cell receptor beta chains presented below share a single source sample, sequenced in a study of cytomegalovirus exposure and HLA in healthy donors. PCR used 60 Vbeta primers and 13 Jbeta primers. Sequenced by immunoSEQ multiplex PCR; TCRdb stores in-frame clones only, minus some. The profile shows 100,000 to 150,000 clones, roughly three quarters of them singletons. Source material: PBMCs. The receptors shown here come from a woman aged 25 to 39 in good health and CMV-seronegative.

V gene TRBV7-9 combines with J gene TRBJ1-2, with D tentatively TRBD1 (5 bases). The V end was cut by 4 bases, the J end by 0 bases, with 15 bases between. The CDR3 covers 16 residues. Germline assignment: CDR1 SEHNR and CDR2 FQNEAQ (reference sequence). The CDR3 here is CASSYRGGDPNYGYTF. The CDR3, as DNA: TGTGCCAGCAGCTACCGGGGCGGGGATCCTAACTATGGCTACACCTTC.

The CDR3 loop reads CASSMGQGGSPLHF. Written as DNA, the CDR3 is TGTGCCAGTAGTATGGGACAGGGAGGCTCACCCCTCCACTTT. The chain combines TRBV19 with TRBJ1-6; 9 bases are shared with TRBD1. Germline trimming cut 3 bases from V and 10 bases from J; bases unmatched to any gene: 4. The CDR3 runs 14 residues. Germline-derived CDR1 and CDR2 are LNHDA and SQIVND (reference sequence).

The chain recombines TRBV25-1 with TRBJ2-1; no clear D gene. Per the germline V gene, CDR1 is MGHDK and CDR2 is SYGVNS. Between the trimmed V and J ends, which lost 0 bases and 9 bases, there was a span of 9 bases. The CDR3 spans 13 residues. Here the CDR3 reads CASSEYYSGEQFF. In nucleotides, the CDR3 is TGTGCCAGCAGTGAATATTATTCGGGTGAGCAGTTCTTC.

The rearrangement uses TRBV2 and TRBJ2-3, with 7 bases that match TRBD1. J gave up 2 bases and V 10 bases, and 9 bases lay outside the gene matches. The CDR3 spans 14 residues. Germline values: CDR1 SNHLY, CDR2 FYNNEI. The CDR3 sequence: CATTGTAFTDTQYF. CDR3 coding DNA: TGTGCCACCACCGGGACAGCTTTCACAGATACGCAGTATTTT.

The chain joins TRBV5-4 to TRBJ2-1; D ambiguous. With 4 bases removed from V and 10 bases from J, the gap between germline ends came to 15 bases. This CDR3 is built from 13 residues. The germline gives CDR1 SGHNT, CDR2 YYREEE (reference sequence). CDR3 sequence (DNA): TGTGCCAGCAGCCAAGTAGTTGTTAACGAGCAGTTCTTC. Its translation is CASSQVVVNEQFF.

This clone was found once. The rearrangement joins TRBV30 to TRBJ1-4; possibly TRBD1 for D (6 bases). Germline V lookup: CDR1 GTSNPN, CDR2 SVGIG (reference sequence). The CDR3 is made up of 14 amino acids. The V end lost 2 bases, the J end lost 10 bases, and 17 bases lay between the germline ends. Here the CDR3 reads CAWSWAGDIGKLFF. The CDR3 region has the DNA TGTGCCTGGAGTTGGGCAGGGGATATAGGAAAACTGTTTTTT.

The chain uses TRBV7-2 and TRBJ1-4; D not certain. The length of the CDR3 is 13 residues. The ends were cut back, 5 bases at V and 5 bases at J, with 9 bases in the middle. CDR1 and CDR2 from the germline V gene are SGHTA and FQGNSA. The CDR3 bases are TGTGCCAGCAGCCCCCACGGGAATGAAAAACTGTTTTTT. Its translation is CASSPHGNEKLFF.

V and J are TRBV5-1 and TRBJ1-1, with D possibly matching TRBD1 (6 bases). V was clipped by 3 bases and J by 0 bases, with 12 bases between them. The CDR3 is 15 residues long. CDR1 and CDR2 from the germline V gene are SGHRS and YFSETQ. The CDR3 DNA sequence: TGCGCCAGCAGCTCCGGACAGAGCATGAACACTGAAGCTTTCTTT. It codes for CASSSGQSMNTEAFF.

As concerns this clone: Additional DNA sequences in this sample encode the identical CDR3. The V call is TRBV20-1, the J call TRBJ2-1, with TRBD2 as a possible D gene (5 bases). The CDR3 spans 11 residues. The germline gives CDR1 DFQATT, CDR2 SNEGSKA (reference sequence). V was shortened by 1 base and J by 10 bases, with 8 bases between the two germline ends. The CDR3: CSARGGGEQFF. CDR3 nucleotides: TGCAGTGCTAGAGGAGGCGGGGAGCAGTTCTTC.

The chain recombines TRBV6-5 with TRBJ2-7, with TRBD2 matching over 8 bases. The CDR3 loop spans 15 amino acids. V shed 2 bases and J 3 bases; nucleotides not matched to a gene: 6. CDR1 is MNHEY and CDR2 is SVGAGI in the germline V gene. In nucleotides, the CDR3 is TGTGCCAGCAGTTACCAAACTAGCGGAGTCTACGAGCAGTACTTC. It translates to CASSYQTSGVYEQYF.

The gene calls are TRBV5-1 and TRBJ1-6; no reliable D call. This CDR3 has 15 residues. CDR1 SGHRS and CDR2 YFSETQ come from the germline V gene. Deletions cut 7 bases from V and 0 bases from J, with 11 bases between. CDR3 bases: TGCGCCAGCGGGCCTACCAACTCCTATAATTCACCCCTCCACTTT. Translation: CASGPTNSYNSPLHF. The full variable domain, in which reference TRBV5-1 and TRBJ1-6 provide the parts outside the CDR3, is KAGVTQTPRYLIKTRGQQVTLSCSPISGHRSVSWYQQTPGQGLQFLFEYFSETQRNKGNFPGRFSGRQFSNSRSEMNVSTLELGDSALYLCASGPTNSYNSPLHFGNGTRLTVT.

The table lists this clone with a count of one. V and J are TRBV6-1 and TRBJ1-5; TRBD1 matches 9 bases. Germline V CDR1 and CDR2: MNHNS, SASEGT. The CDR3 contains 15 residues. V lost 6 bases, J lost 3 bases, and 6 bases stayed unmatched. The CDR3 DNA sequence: TGTGCCAGCAGGCCACAGGGGGCATACAATCAGCCCCAGCATTTT. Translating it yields CASRPQGAYNQPQHF.

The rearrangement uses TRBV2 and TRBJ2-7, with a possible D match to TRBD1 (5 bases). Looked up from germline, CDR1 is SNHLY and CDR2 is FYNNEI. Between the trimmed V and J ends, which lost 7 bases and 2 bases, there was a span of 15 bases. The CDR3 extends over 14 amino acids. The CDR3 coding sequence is TGTGCCAGCATACGCCTGTTGGACACCTACGAGCAGTACTTC. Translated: CASIRLLDTYEQYF.